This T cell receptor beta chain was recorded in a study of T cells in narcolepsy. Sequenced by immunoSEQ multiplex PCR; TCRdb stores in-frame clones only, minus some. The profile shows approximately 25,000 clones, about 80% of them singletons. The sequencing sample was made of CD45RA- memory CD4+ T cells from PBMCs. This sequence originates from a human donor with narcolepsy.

The CDR3 DNA reads as TGTGCCAGCAGCCAAGTAGTCAGCGTTTATGGCTACACCTTC. This sequence encodes CASSQVVSVYGYTF. The V and J genes are TRBV14 and TRBJ1-2; unclear D gene. Per the germline V gene, CDR1 is SGHDN and CDR2 is FVKESK. Trimming took off 1 base at V and 5 bases at J, with 11 bases between the two ends. The length of the CDR3 is 14 residues. Together with reference TRBV14 and TRBJ1-2, the CDR3 gives the full variable domain: EAGVTQFPSHSVIEKGQTVTLRCDPISGHDNLYWYRRVMGKEIKFLLHFVKESKQDESGMPNNRFLAERTGGTYSTLKVQPAELEDSGVYFCASSQVVSVYGYTFGSGTRLTVV.